The 5 T cell receptor beta chains below all came from one sample that was sequenced in a study of T cell responses to AZD1222 COVID-19 vaccine. Produced via immunoSEQ multiplex PCR; TCRdb's table is partial and in-frame only. Here the sample spans roughly 130,000 clones, over 75% being singletons. The specimen comprised peripheral blood, sampled on day 0 of AZD1222 vaccination. The receptor set was obtained from an adult in good health.

This chain joins TRBV5-1 and TRBJ2-7; no clear D. This CDR3 comprises 13 residues. The germline CDR1 and CDR2 sequences are SGHRS and YFSETQ. V lost 0 bases to trimming and J lost 2 bases, with 6 bases between them. The CDR3 is CASSLVSPYEQYF. CDR3 nucleotide sequence: TGCGCCAGCAGCTTGGTTAGCCCCTACGAGCAGTACTTC.

The chain carries TRBV2 and TRBJ2-2, with 8 bases aligning to TRBD1. The V gene's germline CDR1 is SNHLY and CDR2 FYNNEI. V gave up 6 bases and J gave up 3 bases; unmatched junction bases: 6. This CDR3 has 15 residues. The chain's CDR3 is CASSYGQGDTGELFF. As DNA, the CDR3 is TGTGCCAGCAGCTATGGACAGGGAGACACCGGGGAGCTGTTTTTT. Full variable domain (rest looked up from reference TRBV2 and TRBJ2-2): EPEVTQTPSHQVTQMGQEVILRCVPISNHLYFYWYRQILGQKVEFLVSFYNNEISEKSEIFDDQFSVERPDGSNFTLKIRSTKLEDSAMYFCASSYGQGDTGELFFGEGSRLTVL.

This clone was detected only a few times. This chain links TRBV5-1 with TRBJ1-1, with 7 bases that match TRBD1. CDR1 is SGHRS and CDR2 is YFSETQ in the germline V gene. Trimming took 2 bases from V and 1 from J; bases not matched to a gene: 8. This CDR3 comprises 16 residues. The CDR3 here is CASSFPARGQNTEAFF. The CDR3 coding sequence is TGCGCCAGCAGCTTCCCCGCGAGGGGGCAGAACACTGAAGCTTTCTTT.

The chain joins TRBV19 to TRBJ1-2; no firm D call. CDR1 is LNHDA, CDR2 SQIVND, per germline (reference sequence). V dropped 5 bases and J dropped 4 bases, with 11 bases sitting between them. There are 13 residues in the CDR3. The CDR3 region is CASSAAFLYGYTF. CDR3 DNA: TGTGCCAGTAGTGCCGCATTTCTCTATGGCTACACCTTC.

This chain uses TRBV10-2 with TRBJ1-1; a possible D gene is TRBD1 (6 bases). The CDR3 contains 14 residues. V dropped 3 bases and J dropped 6 bases, with 14 bases sitting between them. The germline V gene has CDR1 WSHSY and CDR2 SAAADI. The CDR3, as DNA: TGCGCCAGCAGTGAATTAAGGGGGGAGGCTGAAGCTTTCTTT. It encodes CASSELRGEAEAFF.